What follows describes a single TCR beta chain. The sample is drawn from a study of lymphopenia after photon versus proton radiotherapy. CDR3 length equals 13 residues. Trimming shortened V by 0 bases and J by 8 bases, and 10 bases separated the two germline ends. The germline V gene has CDR1 SGHTA and CDR2 FQGNSA. Libraries were prepared by immunoSEQ multiplex PCR; TCRdb keeps only in-frame clonotypes and omits some of them. The profile shows approximately 35,000 clones, around 90% of them singletons. The chain joins TRBV7-2 to TRBJ1-1; D is perhaps TRBD1 (6 bases). Sequences were derived from peripheral blood, sampled from a patient treated with photon-based radiotherapy. This sequence was found in a woman between 50 and 59 years old with pancreatic cancer. The CDR3 DNA sequence: TGTGCCAGCAGCTTAGCGGTTGACAGGGAAGCTTTCTTT. Its protein is CASSLAVDREAFF.